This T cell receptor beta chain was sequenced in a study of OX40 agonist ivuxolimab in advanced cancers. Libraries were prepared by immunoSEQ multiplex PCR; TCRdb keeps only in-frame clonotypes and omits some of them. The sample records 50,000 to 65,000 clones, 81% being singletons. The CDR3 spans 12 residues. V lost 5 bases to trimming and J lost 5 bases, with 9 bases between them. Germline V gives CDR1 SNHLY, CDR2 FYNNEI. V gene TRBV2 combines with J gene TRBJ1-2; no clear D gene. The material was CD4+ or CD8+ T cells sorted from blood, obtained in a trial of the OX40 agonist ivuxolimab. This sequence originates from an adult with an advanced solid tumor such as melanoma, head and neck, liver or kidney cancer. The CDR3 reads CASSRGLYGYTF. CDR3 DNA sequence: TGTGCCAGCAGTCGGGGTTTATATGGCTACACCTTC.